Detailed here is one T cell receptor beta chain. Its target is unknown. Aged roughly 6 to 100, donors were systemically healthy Caucasians from Russia. CDR1 is DFQATT and CDR2 is SNEGSKA in the germline V gene (reference sequence). V lost 2 bases and J 0 bases, leaving 14 bases between the germline ends. This CDR3 is built from 17 residues. This entry belongs to a study of blood T cells in healthy people across ages. Study background: Capture by template switching was about one barcoded beta molecule per two T cells. Whole-study findings and limits: Naive CD4+ cell counts and diversity both ran higher in long-lived than in aged donors.

A J-beta primer mix and a sample-barcoded 5' primer were used in a second PCR of about 7 to 12 cycles. TCRdb processed the 5' RACE reads anew with MiXCR; each CDR3 protein has one entry. Of more than 1,400,000 distinct CDR3 sequences in the sample, around two fifths were seen once. V and J are TRBV20-1 and TRBJ1-6, with D unclear. This sequence originates from a woman in her late teens or twenties in good health. Material: blood. The CDR3 nucleotides read TGCAGTGCTAGACCCGTTTTCGAAAGCTCCTATAATTCACCCCTCCACTTT. It codes for CSARPVFESSYNSPLHF.